This TCR beta chain was obtained from a study of shared clonotypes between healthy human individuals. Using immunoSEQ multiplex PCR, the repertoire was profiled, and TCRdb retains in-frame clones only, with some absent. Here the sample spans about 2.1 million clones, 90% to 95% being singletons. Regarding the study as a whole: Rarefaction indicated that sorted-subset sequencing remained incomplete although depth was large. The study found about 5.1% of naive CD4 clonotypes shared across a few donors.

V trimming: 5 bases; J trimming: 0 bases; junction bases outside the gene matches: 11. This CDR3 has 17 residues. Germline V gene sequence: CDR1 SGHTA, CDR2 FQGNSA. With respect to this clone: The antigen remains undetermined.

Naivety among CD8 cells was defined by CD45RO negativity and positive CCR7 selection, thereby excluding terminally differentiated effector memory CD45RA+ cells. The sequence was collected from a man aged 18 to 29 in good health. Some clones in this sample may be carry-over from other donors' samples. Sequences were obtained from naive CD8+ T cells from PBMCs. The chain joins TRBV7-2 to TRBJ1-2, with 8 nucleotides matching TRBD1. The CDR3 DNA is TGTGCCAGCAGCCAACGGACAGGGTCCGAAGCTAACTATGGCTACACCTTC. Translated, it gives CASSQRTGSEANYGYTF. Filled out from reference TRBV7-2 and TRBJ1-2, the complete variable domain reads GAGVSQSPSNKVTEKGKDVELRCDPISGHTALYWYRQSLGQGLEFLIYFQGNSAPDKSGLPSDRFSAERTGGSVSTLTIQRTQQEDSAVYLCASSQRTGSEANYGYTFGSGTRLTVV.